This TCR beta chain came from a study of blood T cells in healthy people across ages. Points from the study as a whole: Estimates drawn from one million T cells were deemed to understate diversity. Comparison with aged donors showed that long-lived donors had more naive CD4+ cells and higher diversity.

A sample-barcoded 5' primer and a J-beta primer mix were used in a second PCR of roughly 6 to 11 cycles. Each of the samples gave a minimum of 3 million paired-end reads that contained CDR3. TCRdb itself ran the 5' RACE reads through MiXCR, one entry per CDR3 protein. The table includes hundreds of thousands of distinct CDR3 sequences, about 48% detected once. Of note for this clonotype: The antigen is unknown.

The receptor was derived from a man younger than 40 in good health. What was sequenced was blood.

The DNA of the CDR3 is TGCGCCAGCAGCCCGGGACAGACTACTAATCAGCCCCAGCATTTT. It translates to CASSPGQTTNQPQHF. This sequence joins TRBV5-1 and TRBJ1-5; TRBD1 agrees at 7 bases. Unmatched junction bases numbered 8, after V lost 4 bases and J lost 4 bases. Germline V gives CDR1 SGHRS, CDR2 YFSETQ. The length of the CDR3 is 15 residues. The variable domain in full, with the rest retrieved from reference TRBV5-1 and TRBJ1-5, is KAGVTQTPRYLIKTRGQQVTLSCSPISGHRSVSWYQQTPGQGLQFLFEYFSETQRNKGNFPGRFSGRQFSNSRSEMNVSTLELGDSALYLCASSPGQTTNQPQHFGDGTRLSIL.